The 9 T cell receptor beta chains listed next were all sequenced from one sample in a study of Ad26.COV2.S vaccination and SARS-CoV-2 variants. TCRdb's table, derived via immunoSEQ multiplex PCR, lists solely in-frame clones and lacks some. The table has about 460,000 clones, 80% to 90% seen once. The treatment is: approximately 18 received Ad26.COV2.S at low or high dose, single or two shots; about five received placebo; per-sample allocation not given. All samples were drawn on day 63, counting from the first vaccine or placebo injection. The sample in question was peripheral blood, obtained in a trial of Ad26.COV2.S vaccine versus placebo. The receptors were sampled from a person aged 18-65 years who received the Ad26.COV2.S COVID-19 vaccine or a placebo.

Only one count was recorded for this clone. This chain uses TRBV15 with TRBJ2-7; possible D gene TRBD1, 6 bases. V lost 3 bases to trimming and J lost 1 base, with 10 bases between them. This CDR3 contains 14 residues. The V gene's germline CDR1 is LNHNV and CDR2 YYDKDF (reference sequence). CDR3: CATSSQQGSYEQYF. The CDR3 nucleotides are TGTGCCACCAGCAGCCAACAGGGTTCCTACGAGCAGTACTTC.

V usage is TRBV15 and J usage is TRBJ2-1, with 9 bases that match TRBD2. The length of the CDR3 is 16 residues. The germline CDR1 and CDR2 sequences are LNHNV and YYDKDF (reference sequence). Losses at the gene ends were 0 bases for V and 9 bases for J; bases not matched to a gene: 9. The CDR3 coding sequence is TGTGCCACCAGCAGAGATCTCGCGGGAGGGCCTGGTGAGCAGTTCTTC. Its protein product is CATSRDLAGGPGEQFF.

The gene calls are TRBV5-1 and TRBJ2-7; TRBD1 matches at 10 bases. CDR1 is SGHRS and CDR2 is YFSETQ in the germline V gene. The V and J ends lost 1 base and 2 bases, in that order; junction bases with no gene match: 6. The CDR3 has 16 residues. CDR3 sequence reads: CASSLTRTGGPYEQYF. The CDR3 nucleotides read TGCGCCAGCAGCTTGACCCGGACAGGGGGTCCCTACGAGCAGTACTTC.

This chain links TRBV15 with TRBJ1-6; D is possibly TRBD1 (5 bases). Germline V gene data show CDR1 as LNHNV and CDR2 as YYDKDF (reference sequence). V was trimmed by 0 bases and J by 7 bases, leaving 10 bases between them. This CDR3 comprises 15 residues. This CDR3 reads CATSRDRWGNSPLHF. The CDR3 DNA sequence: TGTGCCACCAGCAGAGACAGGTGGGGCAATTCACCCCTCCACTTT.

The chain links TRBV7-8 to TRBJ2-3; the D is unclear. V shed 5 bases and J shed 2 bases, with 5 bases lying between them. The CDR3 is 12 amino acids. Looked up from germline, CDR1 is SGHVS and CDR2 is FQNEAQ. The CDR3 bases are TGTGCCAGCAGCCCCCACACAGATACGCAGTATTTT. It is translated as CASSPHTDTQYF.

This chain uses TRBV29-1 with TRBJ2-7; 8 bases are a match to TRBD1. The CDR3 has 15 residues. Germline V gene lookup returns CDR1 SQVTM and CDR2 ANQGSEA. V trimming: 4 bases; J trimming: 0 bases; junction bases outside the gene matches: 8. As DNA, the CDR3 is TGCAGCGTTGGAGTGTGGGACAGGAGCTCCTACGAGCAGTACTTC. It yields the protein CSVGVWDRSSYEQYF.

This clone was picked up many times. The chain links TRBV7-8 to TRBJ1-5; D not resolved. Trimming stripped 3 bases from V and 4 bases from J, with 13 bases between. CDR3 length equals 15 residues. The V gene's germline CDR1 is SGHVS and CDR2 FQNEAQ. The CDR3 DNA reads as TGTGCCAGCAGCTTTCATGAACAGACTAATCAGCCCCAGCATTTT. This translates into CASSFHEQTNQPQHF.

The J gene is TRBJ1-2, the V gene TRBV27, with D perhaps matching TRBD1 (5 bases). CDR3 length: 11 residues. Trimming removed 6 bases at V and 8 bases at J, with 10 bases between. Germline CDR1 reads MNHEY; CDR2 reads SMNVEV (reference sequence). This chain's CDR3 is CASRQGGGYTF. The CDR3 DNA sequence: TGTGCCAGCAGGCAGGGAGGGGGCTACACCTTC.

This clone was recorded only once. The rearrangement uses TRBV18 and TRBJ2-2; D is unresolved. V lost 3 bases and J lost 2, with 7 bases in between. The CDR3 sequence is 14 residues long. In germline, CDR1 is KGHSH, CDR2 LQKENI. CDR3 in DNA: TGTGCCAGCTCACCGGACCTCAACACCGGGGAGCTGTTTTTT. Translated, it gives CASSPDLNTGELFF.